Below, one TCR beta chain is given with its context. The specificity of this receptor is unknown. Nothing much larger sits one base from this clone, and base qualities are not available. The data were taken from a study of Ad26.COV2.S vaccination and SARS-CoV-2 variants (dated by TCRdb to about 2021). Notes on the research overall: Donors in the vaccine arm were drawn from COV1001, a multicentre, randomized, double-blind, placebo-controlled phase I-IIa trial testing Ad26.COV2.S in healthy adults. TCRbeta repertoire sequencing served as the tool for gauging how specific and how broad the SARS-CoV-2-reactive T cell receptors were following Ad26.COV2.S vaccination. Throughout the experiments and outcome assessment, investigators stayed blinded to trial group allocation. Ad26.COV2.S was administered intramuscularly at 5 x 10^10 or 1 x 10^11 viral particles, either as a single shot or as two shots given 56 days apart. The TCR-sequenced set comprised around 30 samples: some 20 Ad26.COV2.S vaccine recipients, 5 placebo recipients and 8 SARS-CoV-2 convalescent individuals. Participants in the trial were split at random into five groups of five each, receiving low-dose or high-dose Ad26.COV2.S once or twice, or else placebo on both occasions. The study at large found these results: It was noted by the authors that total T cell responses may have been underestimated by the TCR breadth and depth analyses. The study was not powered to compare responses between vaccine doses or regimens. Substantial breadth of spike-specific CD8+ and CD4+ T cell responses was reported after vaccination. Spike-specific TCR breadth was higher in Ad26.COV2.S recipients than in placebo recipients (P = 0.0014). Vaccine and placebo recipients had comparable non-spike TCR breadth, which fits with the vaccine containing only spike.

Sample treatment or condition, as interpreted from the label and publication: some 20 received Ad26.COV2.S at low or high dose, single or two shots; roughly 5 received placebo; per-sample allocation not given. Repertoires of vaccine and placebo recipients were sequenced from samples taken on day 63 after the first injection. Between 29 July and 7 August 2020, Cohort 1b enrolled 25 adults aged 18-55 years at one site in Boston, USA. Ad26.COV2.S was a replication-incompetent adenovirus type 26 vector expressing a prefusion-stabilized SARS-CoV-2 spike protein from the original Wuhan strain. TCRbeta CDR3 regions were sequenced with the immunoSEQ Assay. After extraction, genomic DNA underwent amplification by bias-controlled multiplex PCR, followed by high-throughput sequencing. In the authors' own workflow: To quantify the absolute abundance of each unique TCRbeta CDR3 region, sequences were collapsed and filtered. T cell fraction was estimated by normalizing TCRbeta template counts to usable DNA, with usable DNA measured through amplification of reference genes found in all nucleated cells. Repertoire TCRs were annotated as SARS-CoV-2-specific when V gene, CDR3 amino acid sequence and J gene were exactly matched to a known reactive TCR set. The reference SARS-CoV-2 TCR set came from MIRA and was filtered for enrichment in COVID-19-positive ImmuneCODE repertoires, removing public or cross-reactive TCRs. Using the MIRA antigens, annotated TCRs were further analysed by specific ORF or by position within an ORF. Depth was the summed frequency of annotated unique rearrangements, while breadth was defined as annotated unique rearrangements over total unique productive rearrangements. TCR breadth was compared between groups using two-sided Wilcoxon rank-sum tests. In its TCRdb copy, this immuneACCESS table keeps in-frame sequences only and misses some clones. Where compared with another copy, unresolved V genes explain less than half of these, and the others have no known cause. The V and J calls and clone size were taken over from that table, and D and trimming were inferred from the DNA. The sample table records about 420,000 clones; 88% of these occur just once. 3.6% of the sample lies in the top ten.

In the germline V gene, CDR1 corresponds to SGHTA and CDR2 to FQGNSA. The CDR3 holds 14 amino acids from the cysteine to the phenylalanine. The retained sequence is limited to the CDR3, 42 bases, with the frame set at the first base. V and J are trimmed by 1 base and 7 bases, and the gene matches miss 3 bases of the junction. The source was peripheral blood, collected in a trial of Ad26.COV2.S vaccine versus placebo. The receptor was isolated from a person between 18 and 59 years old who received the Ad26.COV2.S COVID-19 vaccine or a placebo. Rearrangement joined TRBV7-2 to TRBJ2-2; a stretch of 7 junction bases matches TRBD2. The CDR3 here reads CASSLGGGDGELFF. The DNA sequence is as follows: TGTGCCAGCAGCTTAGGTGGGGGGGACGGGGAGCTGTTTTTT.